This TCR beta chain comes out of a study of T cell responses to AZD1222 COVID-19 vaccine. Overall study findings and caveats: Nearly half of spike-specific TCRs reportedly go after variant regions that carry no mutations. At baseline, just six AZD1222 recipients tested seropositive.

To note about this clone: The antigen is undetermined.

The method was immunoSEQ multiplex PCR; TCRdb's version includes in-frame clones alone and lacks a portion of them. The sample consists of some 170,000 clones, more than 80% of them appearing once. The receptor comes from an adult who received the MenACWY meningococcal vaccine as a control. The specimen was peripheral blood, collected 28 days after the second dose of the MenACWY control vaccine.

CDR3 coding DNA: TGTGCCAGCAGCTACAAGAGAAGTCAGCCCCAGCATTTT. This translates into CASSYKRSQPQHF. The chain carries TRBV11-2 and TRBJ1-5; D unclear. The ends were cut back, 4 bases at V and 6 bases at J, with 10 bases in the middle. Germline loops: CDR1 SGHAT, CDR2 FQNNGV. The length of the CDR3 is 13 residues. Combining the CDR3 with reference TRBV11-2 and TRBJ1-5 gives the whole variable domain EAGVAQSPRYKIIEKRQSVAFWCNPISGHATLYWYQQILGQGPKLLIQFQNNGVVDDSQLPKDRFSAERLKGVDSTLKIQPAKLEDSAVYLCASSYKRSQPQHFGDGTRLSIL.